Reported below is one TCR beta chain. Antigen specificity is unknown. Clones were sequenced by immunoSEQ multiplex PCR, and TCRdb holds only the in-frame ones, with some missing. The sample has around 450,000 clones, about 88% seen once. This specimen comes from a study of Ad26.COV2.S vaccination and SARS-CoV-2 variants. Study in general: Administration of Ad26.COV2.S was intramuscular, either once or twice 56 days apart. General study results and limits: Those who received vaccine or placebo ended up with similar non-spike TCR breadth.

Noted treatment: some 20 received Ad26.COV2.S at low or high dose, single or two shots; 5 received placebo; per-sample allocation not given. The samples date from day 63 after the first vaccine or placebo injection. An Ad26 vector carrying the Wuhan-strain SARS-CoV-2 spike served as the vaccine. Trimming pared 4 bases from V and 3 bases from J, leaving 9 bases between. The CDR3 is 14 residues long. The V gene's germline CDR1 is SGHVS and CDR2 FNYEAQ. The sample in question was peripheral blood, obtained in a trial of Ad26.COV2.S vaccine versus placebo. V and J are TRBV7-6 and TRBJ2-2; D gene uncertain. The sequence was collected from a person aged 18-65 years who received the Ad26.COV2.S COVID-19 vaccine or a placebo. The CDR3, as DNA: TGTGCCAGCAGCTCGCTTCGTTACACCGGGGAGCTGTTTTTT. It encodes CASSSLRYTGELFF.